Reported below is one TCR beta chain. Antigen specificity is unknown. The data originate from a study of identical twins. Overall study findings and caveats: In drawing conclusions, the study used cross-sectional statistical analysis and did not follow the same donors.

TCRdb itself ran the 5' RACE reads through MiXCR, one entry per CDR3 protein. The sample includes some 500,000 distinct CDR3 sequences, around an eighth seen only once; the top ten take about 0.97%. Every one of the donors was a healthy Caucasian. J was trimmed by 6 bases and V by 6 bases; bases with no gene match: 4. Germline CDR1 reads LNHDA; CDR2 reads SQIVND (reference sequence). This CDR3 is built from 13 residues. These data were likewise used in another study, on yellow fever vaccine responses in identical twins.

The sequenced material came from CD4+ T cells sorted from blood. The sequence derives from a woman aged 18-29 years in good health. The J gene is TRBJ2-7, the V gene TRBV19, with 11 nucleotides matching TRBD2. The CDR3 DNA reads TGTGCCAGTAGCACTAGCGGGAGACTCGAGCAGTACTTC. Protein: CASSTSGRLEQYF.